This entry is about one T cell receptor (beta chain). The data belong to a study of blood T cell repertoires in COVID-19. Libraries were prepared by immunoSEQ multiplex PCR; TCRdb keeps only in-frame clonotypes and omits some of them. The repertoire includes about 200,000 clones, 65% to 90% of them detected once, and around 2.5% sits in the top ten. V gave up 2 bases and J gave up 0 bases, with 7 bases separating them. This CDR3 is 14 amino acids long. Germline values: CDR1 LNHNV, CDR2 YYDKDF (reference sequence). Sequencing was done on a sample of peripheral blood. The clonotype originates from a woman aged 70-85 years with COVID-19, enrolled during active disease. The chain combines TRBV15 with TRBJ1-2; D is uncertain. The CDR3 here is CATSRPPTNYGYTF. DNA of the CDR3: TGTGCCACCAGCAGACCCCCAACTAACTATGGCTACACCTTC. Together with reference TRBV15 and TRBJ1-2, the CDR3 gives the full variable domain: DAMVIQNPRYQVTQFGKPVTLSCSQTLNHNVMYWYQQKSSQAPKLLFHYYDKDFNNEADTPDNFQSRRPNTSFCFLDIRSPGLGDTAMYLCATSRPPTNYGYTFGSGTRLTVV.